This T cell receptor beta chain was sequenced in a study of identifying expanded T cells in peripheral blood. Assay used: immunoSEQ multiplex PCR; TCRdb lists only in-frame clones, some missing. The table includes approximately 100,000 clones, 87% detected once. Concerning this clone: No antigen is known for it.

Trimming removed 1 base from V and 7 bases from J, with 11 bases in between. This CDR3 comprises 15 residues. The germline CDR1 and CDR2 sequences are MNHEY and SMNVEV (reference sequence). Collection occurred without any documented infections or immune events in donors. The study, taken as a whole, reports: Across healthy donors, higher total template counts meant significantly greater two-week count variance. Differentially abundant clones: about 1.1 between replicates, about 15 at around 14 days, more than 18 at four.

This receptor was identified in a person aged 18-69 years in good health. Sequencing was done on a sample of blood. The rearrangement joins TRBV27 to TRBJ1-6; a weak D match, TRBD1 (5 bases). CDR3 bases: TGTGCCAGCAGTTTATGGAGGGGCCCAAATTCACCCCTCCACTTT. This sequence encodes CASSLWRGPNSPLHF.